This entry features one T cell receptor beta chain sequence. This CDR3 is built from 14 residues. Trimming removed 4 bases at V and 9 bases at J, with 19 bases between. Germline V lookup: CDR1 SGHDT, CDR2 YYEEEE. The data were taken from a study of molecular identifiers for immune sequencing clone quantification. One entry per CDR3 protein results from TCRdb running MiXCR on the PCR reads. The repertoire includes 490,000 or so distinct CDR3 sequences, around 23% of them detected once, and 0.7% to 0.9% sits in the top ten. The sequencing sample was made of naive CD8+ T cells from blood, with Jurkat cell RNA spiked in. Specified subset: FACS-sorted CD8+CD4-CCR7+CD45RA+ naive T cells. The V call is TRBV5-6, the J call TRBJ2-5; tentative D call: TRBD1 (6 bases). The receptor was derived from a human donor in good health. Some libraries in this study had Jurkat cell RNA spiked in. For the CDR3, the DNA is TGTGCCAGCAGCCCCGGGTACGAGGGGGAGCCCCAGTACTTC. Encoded protein: CASSPGYEGEPQYF.